These 3 T cell receptor beta chains came from one sample sequenced in a study of cytomegalovirus exposure and HLA in healthy donors. The PCR used 60 Vbeta and 13 Jbeta primers. Libraries were prepared by immunoSEQ multiplex PCR; TCRdb keeps only in-frame clonotypes and omits some of them. The sample contains under 200,000 clones, roughly 80% of which appear only once. Sequencing was carried out using PBMCs. The origin of the receptors is a woman under 30 in good health and CMV-seronegative.

The chain employs TRBV7-2 and TRBJ2-1; D is perhaps TRBD2 (6 bases). The germline V gene encodes CDR1 SGHTA and CDR2 FQGNSA. Between the trimmed V and J ends, which lost 8 bases and 4 bases, there was a span of 15 bases. This CDR3 has 14 amino acids. CDR3 DNA sequence: TGTGCCAGCGGCCCGGGACTGAGATACAATGAGCAGTTCTTC. Its translation: CASGPGLRYNEQFF.

CDR3 sequence reads: CASSLELAPASGITDTQYF. The DNA of the CDR3 is TGTGCCAGCAGCTTAGAGTTGGCCCCGGCTAGCGGTATAACAGATACGCAGTATTTT. V and J are TRBV7-2 and TRBJ2-3, with TRBD2 matching over 7 bases. The V gene end was trimmed by 1 base and the J gene end by 3 bases; junction bases not matched to a gene: 16. This CDR3 is 19 amino acids long. CDR1 is SGHTA and CDR2 is FQGNSA in the germline V gene.

The rearrangement joins TRBV18 to TRBJ2-1, with 7 bases lining up with TRBD2. J was trimmed by 5 bases and V by 0 bases; bases with no gene match: 10. The germline V gene has CDR1 KGHSH and CDR2 LQKENI. The CDR3 is made up of 17 amino acids. In DNA form, the CDR3 reads TGTGCCAGCTCACCACCGGCCCCCTGGCGGGAGCACAATGAGCAGTTCTTC. Translation: CASSPPAPWREHNEQFF.